This T cell receptor beta chain emerged from a study of blood T cells in healthy people across ages. Study observations and caveats: Roughly linearly, TCR beta diversity per million T cells fell as age increased. As naive T cell percentage varied, TCR beta diversity correlated strongly with it.

The germline CDR1 and CDR2 sequences are LGHDT and YNNKEL (reference sequence). CDR3 size: 18 residues. J lost 0 bases, V lost 4 bases, and 14 bases had no gene match. Then a second PCR, running about 6 to 11 cycles, was carried out with a sample-barcoded 5' primer and a J-beta primer mix. TCRdb re-analysed the 5' RACE reads in MiXCR, keeping a single row per CDR3 protein. The data hold about 1.4 million distinct CDR3 sequences, with approximately 59% observed a single time. On this clonotype: The target antigen is unknown.

The clonotype comes from a man between 18 and 29 years old in good health. Sequenced: blood. The chain couples TRBV3-1 to TRBJ2-7, with 8 positions matching TRBD2. Written as DNA, the CDR3 is TGTGCCAGCAGCCTAAGAGGCCTAGCGGGCAGTGTCTCCTACGAGCAGTACTTC. Translation gives CASSLRGLAGSVSYEQYF.